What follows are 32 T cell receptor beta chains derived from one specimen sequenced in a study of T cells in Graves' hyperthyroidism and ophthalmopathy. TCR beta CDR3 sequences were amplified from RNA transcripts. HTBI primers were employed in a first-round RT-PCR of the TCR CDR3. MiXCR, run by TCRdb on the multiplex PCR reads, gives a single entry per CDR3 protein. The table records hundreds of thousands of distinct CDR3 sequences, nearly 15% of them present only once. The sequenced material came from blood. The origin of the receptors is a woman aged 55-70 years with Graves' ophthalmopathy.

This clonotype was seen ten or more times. Here the CDR3 reads CASTRTSGSGSYEQYF. CDR3 DNA: TGTGCCAGCACCCGGACTAGCGGGAGTGGTTCCTACGAGCAGTACTTC. The chain couples TRBV28 to TRBJ2-7, with 13 bases aligning to TRBD2. The CDR3 has 16 residues. Germline trimming cut 7 bases from V and 1 base from J; bases unmatched to any gene: 7. Germline values: CDR1 MDHEN, CDR2 SYDVKM.

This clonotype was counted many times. The CDR3 sequence: CASSLLAGGHPFDNEQFF. The CDR3 coding sequence is TGCGCCAGCAGCTTGTTAGCGGGAGGGCATCCCTTCGACAATGAGCAGTTCTTC. The genes are TRBV5-1 and TRBJ2-1, with 11 bases aligning to TRBD2. From germline, CDR1 is SGHRS and CDR2 YFSETQ. This CDR3 contains 18 residues. With V trimmed by 1 base and J by 5 bases, 11 bases remained unmatched. Full variable domain (remainder filled in from reference TRBV5-1 and TRBJ2-1): KAGVTQTPRYLIKTRGQQVTLSCSPISGHRSVSWYQQTPGQGLQFLFEYFSETQRNKGNFPGRFSGRQFSNSRSEMNVSTLELGDSALYLCASSLLAGGHPFDNEQFFGPGTRLTVL.

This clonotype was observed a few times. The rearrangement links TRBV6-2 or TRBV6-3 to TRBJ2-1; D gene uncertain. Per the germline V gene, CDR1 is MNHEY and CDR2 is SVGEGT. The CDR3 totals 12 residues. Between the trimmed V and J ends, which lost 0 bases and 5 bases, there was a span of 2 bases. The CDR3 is CASSYSDNEQFF. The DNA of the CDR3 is TGTGCCAGCAGTTACTCGGACAATGAGCAGTTCTTC.

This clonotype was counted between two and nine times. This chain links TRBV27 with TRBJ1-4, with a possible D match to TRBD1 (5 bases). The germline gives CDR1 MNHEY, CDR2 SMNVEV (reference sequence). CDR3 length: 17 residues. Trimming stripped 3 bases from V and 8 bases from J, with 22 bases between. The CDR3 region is CASSFVPPGRLEEKLFF. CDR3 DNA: TGTGCCAGCAGTTTCGTCCCCCCGGGACGGCTCGAAGAAAAACTGTTTTTT.

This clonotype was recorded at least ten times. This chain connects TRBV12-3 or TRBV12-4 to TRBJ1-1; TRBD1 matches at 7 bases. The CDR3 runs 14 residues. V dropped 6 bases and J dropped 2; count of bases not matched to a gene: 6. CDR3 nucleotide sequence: TGTGCCAGCAGATCCGGACAGGCAAACACTGAAGCTTTCTTT. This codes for CASRSGQANTEAFF.

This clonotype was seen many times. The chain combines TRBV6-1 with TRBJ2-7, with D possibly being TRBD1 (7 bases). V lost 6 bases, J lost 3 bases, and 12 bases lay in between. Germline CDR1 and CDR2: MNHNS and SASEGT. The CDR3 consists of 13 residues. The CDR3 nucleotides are TGTGCCAGCAGCCCAGGGGGGCTCTACGAGCAGTACTTC. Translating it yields CASSPGGLYEQYF.

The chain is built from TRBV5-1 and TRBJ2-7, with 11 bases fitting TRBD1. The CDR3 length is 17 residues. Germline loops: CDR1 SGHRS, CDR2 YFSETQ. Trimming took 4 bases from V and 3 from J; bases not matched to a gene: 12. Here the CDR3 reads CASSIGPRDRGIYEQYF. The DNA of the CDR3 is TGCGCCAGCAGCATTGGCCCCCGGGACAGGGGGATCTACGAGCAGTACTTC.

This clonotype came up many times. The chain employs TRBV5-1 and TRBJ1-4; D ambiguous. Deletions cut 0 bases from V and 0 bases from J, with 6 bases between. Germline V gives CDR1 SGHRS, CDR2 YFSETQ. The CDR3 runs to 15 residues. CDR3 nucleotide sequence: TGCGCCAGCAGCTTGGCGGGGTCAACTAATGAAAAACTGTTTTTT. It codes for CASSLAGSTNEKLFF.

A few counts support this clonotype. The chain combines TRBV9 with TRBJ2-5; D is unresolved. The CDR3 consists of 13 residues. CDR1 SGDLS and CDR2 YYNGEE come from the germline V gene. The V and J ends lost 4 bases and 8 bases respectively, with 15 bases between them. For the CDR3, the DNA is TGTGCCAGCAGCAACCATGACAAGGGAACCCAGTACTTC. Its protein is CASSNHDKGTQYF.

The CDR3 DNA reads as TGCGCCAGCGGGGGTGGCGGGCCTCCCTACAATGAGCAGTTCTTC. Protein product: CASGGGGPPYNEQFF. The rearrangement links TRBV10-1 to TRBJ2-1, with D perhaps assigned TRBD1 or TRBD2 (5 bases each). The CDR3 runs 15 residues. V lost 8 bases and J lost 2, with 16 bases in between. Germline V lookup: CDR1 WNHNN, CDR2 SYGVQD (reference sequence).

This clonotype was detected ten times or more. The CDR3 region is CASSPGPDNNNEQFF. The CDR3 DNA reads as TGTGCCAGCTCACCAGGACCGGACAACAACAATGAGCAGTTCTTC. This sequence joins TRBV18 and TRBJ2-1; TRBD1 might be the D (5 bases). The CDR3 spans 15 residues. Trimming removed 2 bases at V and 5 bases at J, with 13 bases between. Germline V CDR1 and CDR2: KGHSH, LQKENI.

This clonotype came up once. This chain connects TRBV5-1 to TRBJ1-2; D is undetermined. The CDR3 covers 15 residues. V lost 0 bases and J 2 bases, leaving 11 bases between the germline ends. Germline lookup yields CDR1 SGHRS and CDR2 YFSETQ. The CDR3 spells CASSLGSTGNYGYTF. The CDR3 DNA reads TGCGCCAGCAGCTTGGGGAGCACCGGCAACTATGGCTACACCTTC.

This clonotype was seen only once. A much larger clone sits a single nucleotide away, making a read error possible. CDR3 protein: CSATSSGRSETQYF. The CDR3 region has the DNA TGCAGTGCTACTTCTAGCGGGAGATCAGAGACCCAGTACTTC. V usage is TRBV20-1 and J usage is TRBJ2-5, with 10 bases fitting TRBD2. Germline CDR1 reads DFQATT; CDR2 reads SNEGSKA (reference sequence). This CDR3 region has 14 residues. V lost 4 bases and J lost 4; bases outside the gene matches: 6.

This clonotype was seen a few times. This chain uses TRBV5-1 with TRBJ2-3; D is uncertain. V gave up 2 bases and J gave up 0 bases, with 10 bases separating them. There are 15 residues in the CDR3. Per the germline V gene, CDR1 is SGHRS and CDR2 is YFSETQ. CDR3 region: CASSFGRLSTDTQYF. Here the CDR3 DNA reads TGCGCCAGCAGCTTCGGCAGACTCAGCACAGATACGCAGTATTTT.

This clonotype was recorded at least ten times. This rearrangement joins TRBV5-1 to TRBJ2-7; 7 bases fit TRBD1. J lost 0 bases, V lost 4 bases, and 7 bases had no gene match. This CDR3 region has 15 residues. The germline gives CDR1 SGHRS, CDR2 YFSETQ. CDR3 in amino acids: CASSGDRAASYEQYF. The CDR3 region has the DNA TGCGCCAGCAGCGGTGACAGGGCGGCCTCCTACGAGCAGTACTTC. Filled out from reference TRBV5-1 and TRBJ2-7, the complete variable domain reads KAGVTQTPRYLIKTRGQQVTLSCSPISGHRSVSWYQQTPGQGLQFLFEYFSETQRNKGNFPGRFSGRQFSNSRSEMNVSTLELGDSALYLCASSGDRAASYEQYFGPGTRLTVT.

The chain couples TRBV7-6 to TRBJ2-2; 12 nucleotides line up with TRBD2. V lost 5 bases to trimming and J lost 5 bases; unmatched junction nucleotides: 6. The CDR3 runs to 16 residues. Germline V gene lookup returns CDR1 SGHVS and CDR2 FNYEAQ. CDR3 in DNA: TGTGCCAGCAGCCAGCCCCTAGCGGGAGGGACCGGGGAGCTGTTTTTT. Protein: CASSQPLAGGTGELFF.

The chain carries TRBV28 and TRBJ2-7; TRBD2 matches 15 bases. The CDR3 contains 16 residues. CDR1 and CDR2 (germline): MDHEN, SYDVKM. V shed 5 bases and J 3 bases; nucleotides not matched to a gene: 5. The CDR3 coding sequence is TGTGCCAGCAGTACACCGGGACTAGCGGGAGGCTACGAGCAGTACTTC. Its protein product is CASSTPGLAGGYEQYF.

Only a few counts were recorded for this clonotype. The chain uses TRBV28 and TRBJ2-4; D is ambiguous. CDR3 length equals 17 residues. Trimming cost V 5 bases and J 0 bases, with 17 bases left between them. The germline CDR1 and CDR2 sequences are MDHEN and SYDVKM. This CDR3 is CASSTPSGSIAKNIQYF. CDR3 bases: TGTGCCAGCAGTACCCCCTCCGGGTCGATAGCCAAAAACATTCAGTACTTC.

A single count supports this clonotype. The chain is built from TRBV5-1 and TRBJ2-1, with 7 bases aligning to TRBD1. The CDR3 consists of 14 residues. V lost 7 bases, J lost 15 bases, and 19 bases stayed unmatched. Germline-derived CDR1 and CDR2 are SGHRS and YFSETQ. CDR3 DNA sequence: TGCGCCAGCGGCCCGGGACAGCAAGGCCCAGGTCGGTTCTTC. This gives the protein CASGPGQQGPGRFF.

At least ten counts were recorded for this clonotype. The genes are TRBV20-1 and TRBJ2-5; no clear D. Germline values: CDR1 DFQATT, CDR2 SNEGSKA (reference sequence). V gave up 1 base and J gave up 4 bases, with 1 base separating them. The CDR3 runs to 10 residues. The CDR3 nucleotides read TGCAGTGCTAGAGCAGAGACCCAGTACTTC. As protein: CSARAETQYF.

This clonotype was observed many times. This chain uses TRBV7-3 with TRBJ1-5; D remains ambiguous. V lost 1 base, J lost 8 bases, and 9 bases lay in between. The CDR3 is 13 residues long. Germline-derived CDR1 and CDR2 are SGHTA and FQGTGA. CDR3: CASSLNRGEPQHF. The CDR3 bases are TGTGCCAGCAGCTTAAATCGGGGAGAGCCCCAGCATTTT.

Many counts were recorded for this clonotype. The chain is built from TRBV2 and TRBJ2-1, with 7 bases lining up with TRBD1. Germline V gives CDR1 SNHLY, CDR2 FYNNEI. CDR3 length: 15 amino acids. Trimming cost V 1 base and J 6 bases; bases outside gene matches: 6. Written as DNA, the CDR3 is TGTGCCAGCAGTGAAGGGACAGGAACTTTCAATGAGCAGTTCTTC. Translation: CASSEGTGTFNEQFF.

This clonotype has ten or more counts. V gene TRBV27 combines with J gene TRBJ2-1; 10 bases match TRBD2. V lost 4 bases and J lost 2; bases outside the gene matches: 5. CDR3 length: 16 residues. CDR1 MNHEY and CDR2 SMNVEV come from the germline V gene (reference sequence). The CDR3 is CASSYSGRAPYNEQFF. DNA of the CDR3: TGTGCCAGCAGTTACAGCGGGAGGGCCCCCTACAATGAGCAGTTCTTC.

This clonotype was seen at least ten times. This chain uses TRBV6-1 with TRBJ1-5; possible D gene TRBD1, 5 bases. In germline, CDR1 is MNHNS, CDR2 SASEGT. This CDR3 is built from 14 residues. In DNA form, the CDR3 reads TGTGGCACTCACTGGGGCGAGGGTAATCAGCCCCAGCATTTT. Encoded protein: CGTHWGEGNQPQHF.

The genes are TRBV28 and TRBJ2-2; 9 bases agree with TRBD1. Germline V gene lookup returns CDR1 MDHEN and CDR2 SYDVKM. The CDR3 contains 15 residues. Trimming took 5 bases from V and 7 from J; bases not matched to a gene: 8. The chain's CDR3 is CASSPARTGVGELFF. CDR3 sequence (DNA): TGTGCCAGCAGTCCCGCTCGGACAGGGGTCGGGGAGCTGTTTTTT. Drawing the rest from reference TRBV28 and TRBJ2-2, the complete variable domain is DVKVTQSSRYLVKRTGEKVFLECVQDMDHENMFWYRQDPGLGLRLIYFSYDVKMKEKGDIPEGYSVSREKKERFSLILESASTNQTSMYLCASSPARTGVGELFFGEGSRLTVL.

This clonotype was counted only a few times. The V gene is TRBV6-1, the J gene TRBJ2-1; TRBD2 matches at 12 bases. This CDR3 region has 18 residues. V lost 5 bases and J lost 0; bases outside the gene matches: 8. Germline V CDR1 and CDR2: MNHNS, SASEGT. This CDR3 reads CASSRKGLAGSSYNEQFF. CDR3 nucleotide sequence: TGTGCCAGCAGTCGGAAAGGACTAGCGGGGAGCTCCTACAATGAGCAGTTCTTC.

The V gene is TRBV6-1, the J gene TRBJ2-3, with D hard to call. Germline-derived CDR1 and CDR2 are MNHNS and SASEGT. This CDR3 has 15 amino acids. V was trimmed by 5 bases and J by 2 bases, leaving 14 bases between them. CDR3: CASSPWVESTDTQYF. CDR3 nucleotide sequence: TGTGCCAGCAGTCCCTGGGTGGAGTCCACAGATACGCAGTATTTT.

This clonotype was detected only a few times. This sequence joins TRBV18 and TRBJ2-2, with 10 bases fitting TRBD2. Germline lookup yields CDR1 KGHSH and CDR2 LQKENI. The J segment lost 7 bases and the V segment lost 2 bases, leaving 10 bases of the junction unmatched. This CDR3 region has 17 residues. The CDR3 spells CASSPGPSGSGGGELFF. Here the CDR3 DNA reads TGTGCCAGCTCACCAGGCCCTAGCGGGAGTGGCGGCGGGGAGCTGTTTTTT.

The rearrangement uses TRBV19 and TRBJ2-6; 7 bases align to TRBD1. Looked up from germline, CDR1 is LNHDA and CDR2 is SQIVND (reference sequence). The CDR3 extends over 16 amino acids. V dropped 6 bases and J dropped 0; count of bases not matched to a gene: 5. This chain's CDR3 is CASRGTDLSGANVLTF. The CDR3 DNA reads TGTGCCAGTAGAGGGACAGACCTCTCTGGGGCCAACGTCCTGACTTTC.

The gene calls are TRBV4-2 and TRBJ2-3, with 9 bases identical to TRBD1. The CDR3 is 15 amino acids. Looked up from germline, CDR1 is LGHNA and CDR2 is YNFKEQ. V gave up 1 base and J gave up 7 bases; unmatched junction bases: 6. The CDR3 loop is CASSQGQGGPYTQYF. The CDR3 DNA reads TGTGCCAGCAGCCAAGGACAGGGGGGCCCTTATACGCAGTATTTT.

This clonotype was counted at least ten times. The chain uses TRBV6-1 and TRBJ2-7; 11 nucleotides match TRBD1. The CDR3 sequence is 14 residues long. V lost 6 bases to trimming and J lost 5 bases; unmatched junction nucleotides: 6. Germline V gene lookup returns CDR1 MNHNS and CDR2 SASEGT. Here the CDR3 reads CASRRGQGANEQYF. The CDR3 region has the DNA TGTGCCAGCAGGCGCGGACAGGGGGCGAACGAGCAGTACTTC.

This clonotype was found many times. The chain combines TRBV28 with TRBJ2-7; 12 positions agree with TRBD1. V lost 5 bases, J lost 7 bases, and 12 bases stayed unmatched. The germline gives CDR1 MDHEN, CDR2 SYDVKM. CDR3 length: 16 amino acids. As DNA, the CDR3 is TGTGCCAGCAGTCACTCGGGACAGGGGGCGCAAAAGGAGCAGTACTTC. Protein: CASSHSGQGAQKEQYF.